Listed below are T cell receptor beta chains from one sample, sequenced in a study of shared clonotypes between healthy human individuals. Sequenced by immunoSEQ multiplex PCR; TCRdb stores in-frame clones only, minus some. The sample holds about 980,000 clones; 76% are singletons and the top ten take around 1.4%. What was sequenced was memory CD4+ T cells sorted from blood. These receptor sequences come from a man aged 18 to 29 in good health. Each CDR3 is given with its conserved first and last residue. D genes are given only for firm matches. Where a row states a size, it is once, few, many or the class of an expanded clone; other rows omit it.

j_call clone_size v_call d_call cdr3_nt cdr3_aa
TRBJ2-2 . TRBV5-1 TRBD2 TGCGCCAGCAGCCCGGGACTAGCGGGAGCCTTCGGGGAGCTGTTTTTT CASSPGLAGAFGELFF
TRBJ2-1 once TRBV5-1 . TGCGCCAGCAGCCTCGCGGTCTCCTCGGATCAGTTCTTC CASSLAVSSDQFF
TRBJ1-5 . TRBV10-1 TRBD1 TGCGCCAAATCACCGACAGGGGATAATCAGCCCCAGCATTTT CAKSPTGDNQPQHF
TRBJ2-7 . TRBV6-5 . TGTGCCAGCAGTTACTCGAATACTAACTCCTACGAGCAGTACTTC CASSYSNTNSYEQYF
TRBJ2-3 . TRBV5-1 . TGCGCCAGCAGCTTAAGGACTCAGAGCACAGATACGCAGTATTTT CASSLRTQSTDTQYF
TRBJ1-4 . TRBV7-3 . TGTGCCAGCAGCATCGACAGATTTAATGAAAAACTGTTTTTT CASSIDRFNEKLFF
TRBJ2-1 . TRBV19 TRBD2 TGTGCCAGTAGTATGGTCGGGGGGGCTGAGCAGTTCTTC CASSMVGGAEQFF
TRBJ1-1 . TRBV11-2 . TGTGCCAGCAGCTTAGCTTGGGGCGGATTTGAAGCTTTCTTT CASSLAWGGFEAFF
TRBJ2-5 . TRBV4-2 . TGTGCCAGCAGCCAAGGGGGTGGGTCCCCCTTCGAAGAGACCCAGTACTTC CASSQGGGSPFEETQYF
TRBJ1-1 . TRBV28 TRBD1 TGTGCCAGCACTCGGGGGGGACAGGGGGCGGACACTGAAGCTTTCTTT CASTRGGQGADTEAFF
TRBJ2-7 . TRBV7-9 TRBD1 TGTGCCAGCAGCCAGGGACAGAACGAGCAGTACTTC CASSQGQNEQYF
TRBJ2-5 . TRBV29-1 . TGCAGCGTTGAAAGGTGGGGAGAGAGGGAGACCCAGTACTTC CSVERWGERETQYF
TRBJ2-6 . TRBV9 . TGTGCCAGCAGCGAGAGCTCTGGGGCCAACGTCCTGACTTTC CASSESSGANVLTF
TRBJ2-5 . TRBV19 . TGTGCCAGTAGTCTCACGGGTGTCCAAGAGACCCAGTACTTC CASSLTGVQETQYF
TRBJ1-6 . TRBV27 . TGTGCCAGCAGTTTCGAGAGCTCCTATAATTCACCCCTCCACTTT CASSFESSYNSPLHF
TRBJ1-5 few TRBV19 . TGTGCCAGTAGACCAGGGGGCAATCAGCCCCAGCATTTT CASRPGGNQPQHF
TRBJ2-7 many TRBV1 . TGCACCAGCAGTTACTTGCTAGCGGGAGGGCCCGAGGGGGACGAGCAGTACTTC CTSSYLLAGGPEGDEQYF
TRBJ1-2 . TRBV6-6 . TGTGCCAGCAGTTTCACACCCCCAGGGGTGTATGGCTACACCTTC CASSFTPPGVYGYTF
TRBJ2-5 . TRBV9 TRBD2 TGTGCCAGCAGCGTAGGGACTAGCGGGAATCAAGAGACCCAGTACTTC CASSVGTSGNQETQYF
TRBJ1-2 few TRBV10-3 . TGTGCCATCAGTGTCGCCGGGGACTCAGATGGCTACACCTTC CAISVAGDSDGYTF
TRBJ2-7 . TRBV11-2 . TGTGCCAGCAGCTCGAATACAGGGAGCTACGAGCAGTACTTC CASSSNTGSYEQYF
TRBJ2-1 . TRBV29-1 TRBD2 TGCAGCGCCGGGGGCAGCGGGGGATTCGCCTACAATGAGCAGTTCTTC CSAGGSGGFAYNEQFF
TRBJ1-1 . TRBV5-3 . TGTGCCAGAAGAGCGGGGAGAGGGAACACTGAAGCTTTCTTT CARRAGRGNTEAFF
TRBJ2-3 . TRBV6-1 TRBD1 TGTGCCAGCAGGAGGACAGGAGATACGCAGTATTTT CASRRTGDTQYF
TRBJ2-7 . TRBV18 TRBD2 TGTGCCAGCTCACCCGCCAGCGGGGTGCCTTACGAGCAGTACTTC CASSPASGVPYEQYF
TRBJ2-3 . TRBV7-3 . TGTGCCAGCAGCTCCGGACCAACGGATACGCAGTATTTT CASSSGPTDTQYF
TRBJ2-6 . TRBV11-2 . TGTGCCAGCAGCCGTCTGGGTACTGGGGCCAACGTCCTGACTTTC CASSRLGTGANVLTF
TRBJ1-5 few TRBV10-3 . TGTGCCATCAGCCCGGACAGAAATCAGCCCCAGCATTTT CAISPDRNQPQHF
TRBJ1-1 . TRBV19 TRBD1 TGTGCCAGTAGTGCACCCCGGACAGGGGGCGTCACTGAAGCTTTCTTT CASSAPRTGGVTEAFF
TRBJ1-1 . TRBV19 . TGTGCCAGTAGTGATAATAGGAACACTGAAGCTTTCTTT CASSDNRNTEAFF
TRBJ2-2 . TRBV2 TRBD2 TGTGCCAGCAGTGATCGGACTAGCGGGAGGGCCGCGAACACCGGGGAGCTGTTTTTT CASSDRTSGRAANTGELFF
TRBJ1-5 . TRBV19 . TGTGCCAGTAGTTTCCAGGATAGCAATCAGCCCCAGCATTTT CASSFQDSNQPQHF
TRBJ1-5 . TRBV10-3 TRBD1 TGTGCCATCAGTGAGTCAGGACAGGGAGGTCAGCCCCAGCATTTT CAISESGQGGQPQHF
TRBJ1-6 . TRBV6-5 TRBD1 TGTGCCAGCAGTTCCCAGGGGGCCCATAATTCACCCCTCCACTTT CASSSQGAHNSPLHF
TRBJ1-5 . TRBV6-1 . TGTGCCAGCAGTAGCAGGGAATCCAAGCAGCCCCAGCATTTT CASSSRESKQPQHF
TRBJ2-3 . TRBV25-1 . TGTGCCAGCAGTGAGGGAACGGCCCTTACCTCAGATACGCAGTATTTT CASSEGTALTSDTQYF
TRBJ1-3 . TRBV10-3 . TGTGCCATCAGTAGGGGAACCTCTGGAAACACCATATATTTT CAISRGTSGNTIYF
TRBJ1-1 . TRBV6-5 TRBD1 TGTGCCAGCAGCCTTTCGGACAGGGTGAACACTGAAGCTTTCTTT CASSLSDRVNTEAFF
TRBJ2-1 . TRBV5-6 . TGTGCCAGCAGCTCAAACAGGGTTATTGTTGGTGAGCAGTTCTTC CASSSNRVIVGEQFF